Listed below are T cell receptor beta chains from one sample, sequenced in a study of shared clonotypes between healthy human individuals. Assay used: immunoSEQ multiplex PCR; TCRdb lists only in-frame clones, some missing. The table has over a million clones, roughly 97% seen once; the top ten hold roughly 1.2%. The sample comprised naive CD4+ T cells sorted from blood. These receptors all come from a man aged 30-40 years in good health. The CDR3 runs from the conserved cysteine through the conserved F or W.

TRBV15 | CATSRRSGRSDTQYF
TRBV2 | CASNLGRYSNQPQHF
TRBV9 | CASSPRQGEGASTEAFF
TRBV5-4 | CASSFRGVPTSRKETQYF
TRBV2 | CASSYRGTQYF
TRBV11-2 | CASSLVRGPGNTIYF
TRBV27 | CASSFEGGASYEQYF
TRBV28 | CASTSQGESSYEQYF
TRBV18 | CASSPLESYEQYF
TRBV5-1 | CASSGWTGDNYGYTF
TRBV5-1 | CASSTIGAGSDEQFF
TRBV7-9 | CASSPPGFYGYTF
TRBV5-1 | CASSPGSDYSYNEQFF
TRBV7-2 | CASSLSAGSSYEQYF
TRBV7-2 | CASSLERLGTYEQYF
TRBV27 | CASRLGEAYEQYF
TRBV6-5 | CASTGRGGHNQPQHF
TRBV9 | CASSVGTGATNEKLFF
TRBV5-5 | CASSFRQTQETQYF
TRBV19 | CASSTPPGPGANVLTF
TRBV28 | CASSQQGPGETQYF
TRBV7-9 | CASSLSGVLYEQYF
TRBV6-1 | CASSEVGLYTEAFF
TRBV18 | CASSPQGLRKTQYF
TRBV4-3 | CASSQDSTGGQIEAFF
TRBV5-1 | CASSSGLAGREQFF
TRBV7-9 | CASSNLAGANNEQFF
TRBV7-9 | CASSPDRGGYTF
TRBV2 | CASRDIRLALSTDTQYF
TRBV5-1 | CASSPLAGRANDEQFF
TRBV5-6 | CASSLVSGAGELFF
TRBV10-2 | CASSEISGKLFF